This T cell receptor (beta chain) was sequenced for a study of early T cells in non-severe SARS-CoV-2 infection. This clonotype appeared once. Its antigen is still unknown. A clone one base away is much larger, so this may be a read error. Study findings and constraints: Matching against VDJdb likely underestimated virus-specific expansions, favoring anti-spike CD8.

TCRdb passed the 5' RACE reads through MiXCR, listing each CDR3 protein once. In the table there are tens of thousands of distinct CDR3 sequences, 3.5% to 5% of which are singletons. The V and J ends lost 4 bases and 2 bases respectively, with 12 bases between them. The CDR3 sequence is 14 residues long. The chain links TRBV12-3 or TRBV12-4 to TRBJ2-7; TRBD2 might be the D (6 bases). The receptor comes from an adult who was a healthcare worker with PCR-confirmed SARS-CoV-2 infection or an uninfected control (not recorded which). The sample comprised whole blood. As DNA, the CDR3 is TGTGCCAGCAGTTCCACGACTAGGACCTACGAGCAGTACTTC. Translating it yields CASSSTTRTYEQYF.